This T cell receptor beta chain was profiled in a study of T cells in women clearing cervical HPV infection. Overall study: Controls were women whose single incident HPV16 infection cleared within 12 months without precancer or cancer. Findings and caveats of the study: Repertoire richness, not evenness, was significantly elevated in CIN3+ cases versus controls.

V shed 2 bases and J 9 bases; nucleotides not matched to a gene: 4. Looked up from germline, CDR1 is GTSNPN and CDR2 is SVGIG (reference sequence). The CDR3 consists of 15 residues. For this clone: Its antigen is unknown. The DNA ends 3 residues before the CDR3 does, and the rest of the CDR3 is filled in from the germline J gene.

Produced via immunoSEQ multiplex PCR; TCRdb's table is partial and in-frame only. In total, the table holds more than 25,000 clones. This clonotype was obtained from a woman between 18 and 70 years old with a cervical HPV16 infection that either progressed to CIN3+ or cleared (not recorded which). J is TRBJ2-1 and V is TRBV30, with 16 bases identical to TRBD2. Material: blood buffy coat. The CDR3 loop reads CAWSPGTSGGVEQFF. The DNA read from the CDR3 is TGTGCCTGGAGTCCCGGGACTAGCGGGGGGGTTGAG.